The source of this T cell receptor beta chain is a study of CD8+CD57+ T cells in acquired aplastic anemia. Study-wide context: Roughly 3.2 ug was the average amount of DNA from sorted CD4+ and CD8+ cells. Overall study findings and caveats: Patients and controls were found to share 25 to 35 CD8+ CDR3 sequences. Patients were compared with controls for CD8+ Simpson's diversity, and no significant difference emerged.

This clonotype has ten or more counts. Its antigen is undetermined. The sequenced patients had an expansion of CD8+CD57+ cells seen by flow cytometry. Everyone among the patients had severe acquired aplastic anemia. Profiling of TCR beta VDJ combinations and CDR3 sequences used genomic DNA as template. TCRdb reprocessed the reads with MiXCR, giving one entry per CDR3 protein. The profile shows approximately 470,000 distinct CDR3 sequences, approximately 32% of them singletons. Germline V gene sequence: CDR1 SGHDT, CDR2 YYEEEE. V lost 3 bases to trimming and J lost 6 bases, with 13 bases between them. This CDR3 has 13 residues.

The specimen sequenced was sorted CD4+, CD8+, or CD8+CD57+ T cells (not recorded which) from PBMCs. The chain couples TRBV5-6 to TRBJ2-7, with D possibly being TRBD2 (5 bases). The receptor was derived from a human donor with aplastic anemia. Here the CDR3 reads CASSWSGLREQYF. Here the CDR3 DNA reads TGTGCCAGCAGCTGGAGCGGACTGCGCGAGCAGTACTTC.